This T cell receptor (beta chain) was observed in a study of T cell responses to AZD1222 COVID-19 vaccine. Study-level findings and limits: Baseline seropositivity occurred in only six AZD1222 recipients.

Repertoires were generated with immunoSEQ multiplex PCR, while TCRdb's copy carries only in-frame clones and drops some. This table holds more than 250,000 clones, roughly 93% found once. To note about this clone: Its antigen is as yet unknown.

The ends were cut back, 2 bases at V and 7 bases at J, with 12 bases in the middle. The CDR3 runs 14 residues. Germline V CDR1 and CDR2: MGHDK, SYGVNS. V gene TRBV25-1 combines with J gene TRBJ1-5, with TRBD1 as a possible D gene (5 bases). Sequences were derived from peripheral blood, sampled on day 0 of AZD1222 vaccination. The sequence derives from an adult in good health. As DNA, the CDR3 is TGTGCCAGCAGTGAAACAGGCTGGGGACAGCCCCAGCATTTT. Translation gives CASSETGWGQPQHF.